This T cell receptor beta chain was retrieved from a study of T cells in Graves' hyperthyroidism and ophthalmopathy. Overall study results and limits: The blood repertoire included most of the expanded thyroid clonotypes above 0.001.

Comments on this clonotype: Its antigen is currently unknown.

Patients were excluded because of uncontrolled infection, other autoimmune disease, pregnancy or lactation. Clinicians diagnosed patients from clinical symptoms, serum thyroxine and TRAb, thyroid ultrasound and orbital computed tomography. From under 12 ml of fresh peripheral blood, PBMCs were isolated. The V segment lost 5 bases and the J segment 13 bases; nucleotides outside the gene matches: 11. Germline CDR1 reads MNHEY; CDR2 reads SVGEGT. The CDR3 sequence is 13 residues long. The TCR beta CDR3 regions underwent amplification using RNA transcripts as the source. When the TCR CDR3 underwent first-round RT-PCR, the HTBI primer set was used. TCRdb used MiXCR to reprocess the multiplex PCR reads, holding one entry per CDR3 protein. Of some 490,000 distinct CDR3 sequences listed, 16% were seen once; the top ten hold 25% to 35%.

The chain employs TRBV6-2 or TRBV6-3 and TRBJ1-2; 9 bases align to TRBD1. The receptor's source is a woman aged 30 to 39 with Graves' ophthalmopathy. The sequencing input was blood. The CDR3 spells CASSKTGGYAGTF. The CDR3 bases are TGTGCCAGCAGTAAGACAGGGGGATATGCTGGCACCTTC.